This TCR beta chain was sequenced for a study of shared clonotypes between healthy human individuals (dated by TCRdb to 2018 to 2020). In the study overall: A couple of women and a few men aged 18 to 49 years were included in the cohort. For each donor, CD4 naive and CD4 memory were each given three plates, CD8 naive was given two plates, and CD8 memory was given one plate. To estimate repertoire size and how much clonotypes are shared between individuals, the study performed deep sequencing of blood TCR repertoires from 4 to 6 healthy adults. Different laboratories and diverse techniques were used to prepare libraries and sequence TCR repertoires, to increase sequencing depth and limit assay-specific biases. Per donor, leukapheresis produced somewhere between about 0.9 and 9.5 billion PBMCs. The paper's findings and limits, for the study overall: Based on pairwise subsampling, the degree of clonotype sharing among donors was expected to be affected by sequencing depth. Naive subsets generally had larger estimated clonotype richness than memory subsets. Because the study included only a small number of donors, the genetic and exposure-history diversity represented was limited. Only blood was sampled, and tissue TCR repertoires likely differ from those in blood. Rarefaction of sorted-subset datasets indicated incomplete sequencing despite the large sequencing depth. Across four donors, around 5.4% of naive CD4, around 3.5% of naive CD8, roughly 2.3% of memory CD4, and over 0.35% of memory CD8 clonotypes were shared. Compared with non-shared clonotypes, the clonotypes found in all four sorted-subset donors had higher generation probabilities.

TCR CDR3 regions were amplified from genomic DNA by multiplex PCR using the deep immunoSEQ assay. Genomic DNA extracted from each cell subset was distributed evenly over all wells of several immunoSEQ 96-well plates, and each plate served as one replicate. For sorted subsets, 200 to 250 ng genomic DNA, equal to 30,000 to 35,000 T cell genomes, was loaded into each replicate PCR. Purified libraries were measured with a Qubit 3.0 fluorometer, size-checked on a Bioanalyzer 2100, and measured again with the KAPA Library Quantification kit. Each immunoSEQ 96-well plate was sequenced on its own single-read 150-cycle Illumina NextSeq 550 flow cell. The study's processing was this. The immunoSEQ output contained only junctional sequences without quality scores, so filtering could not match that applied to full-length reads. Sequences were annotated with PyIR, a Python wrapper for IgBLAST v1.9, and V/J genes and CDR3 were assigned using IMGT germline references. Reads were filtered out if the reads had weak V/J assignments (E-value above 1e-6), no CDR3, stop codons, out-of-frame junctions, or ambiguous translated residues. V3J clonotypes were defined as sequences sharing the same inferred V gene, J gene, and CDR3 amino acid sequence. Percentage overlap between repertoires was calculated by dividing the number of shared unique clonotypes by the size of the smaller repertoire. Repertoire richness was assessed with RTK rarefaction, the Chao1 estimator, and Recon v2.1 estimates of unobserved clonotypes. OLGA was used to compute generation probabilities for all TCRbeta clonotypes that the gDNA method yielded from a few donors. TCRdb obtained this table from immuneACCESS and retained in-frame rearrangements with V and J assigned. These tables miss some clones; where compared with another copy, unresolved V genes account for less than half of the shortfall, and the remainder is unexplained. That table supplies the V and J calls and clone size; D and trimming were determined from the DNA. The sample profile shows some 700,000 clones; roughly 88% of them were found once. Of the sample, 30% to 40% falls within the top ten clones.

The donors were healthy, HIV-negative adults who had no recently reported acute infections or vaccinations. Every donor was a Caucasian adult living in Nashville, Tennessee, USA. The CD8 memory samples were a combination of magnetically selected CD45RO+ cells and CCR7-negative CD45RA+ effector memory (TemRA) cells. After blood collection by leukapheresis, PBMCs were isolated using Ficoll-Histopaque density gradient centrifugation and then cryopreserved in the vapor phase of liquid nitrogen. Analytical flow cytometry was used to check the purity and quantity of every magnetically sorted T cell population. Genomic DNA was isolated from each sorted fraction and quantified by UV absorbance on a Nanodrop 2000c. Points on this clone: It lacks a known antigen. Base qualities are not provided; no much larger clone lies one nucleotide away.

The sample was memory CD8+ T cells from PBMCs. What the cell subset or site label conveys for this sample: CD45RO+ cells pooled with CCR7-negative TemRA cells. This TCR was sampled from a man aged 18 to 29 in good health. Some clones in this sample may be carry-over from other donors' samples.

In nucleotides, the sequence is TGTGCCAGCAGCCCCCACCTAGGGTCAGCTGTCGATGAGCAGTTCTTC. It encodes CASSPHLGSAVDEQFF. The sequence is built from TRBV7-3 and TRBJ2-1, with the D gene uncertain. V loses 5 bases of germline sequence and J loses 8 bases, and the interval between the two ends is 22 bases. The germline V gene gives CDR1 as SGHTA and CDR2 as FQGTGA. Taken from cysteine to phenylalanine, the CDR3 has 16 residues. Only CDR3 DNA remains: 48 bases, in frame from the first base.